The 9 T cell receptor beta chains presented below share a single source sample, sequenced in a study of blood T cell repertoires in COVID-19. Clones were read by immunoSEQ multiplex PCR, and TCRdb kept only the in-frame ones, dropping some. The sample lists over 40,000 clones, just over 90% occurring once. The source material was peripheral blood. These receptors were collected from a man aged 65 to 85 with acute or convalescent COVID-19.

This sequence joins TRBV11-2 and TRBJ1-2; D gene unclear. The CDR3 extends over 13 amino acids. The germline gives CDR1 SGHAT, CDR2 FQNNGV. The V end lost 3 bases, the J end lost 4 bases, and 9 bases lay between the germline ends. For the CDR3, the DNA is TGTGCCAGCAGCTTTTCAGGTACCTATGGCTACACCTTC. Amino acids: CASSFSGTYGYTF.

The rearrangement uses TRBV11-2 and TRBJ1-3; 11 nucleotides align to TRBD1. The length of the CDR3 is 15 residues. Per the germline V gene, CDR1 is SGHAT and CDR2 is FQNNGV. With V trimmed by 4 bases and J by 7 bases, 6 bases remained unmatched. This CDR3 is CASSWEGTGGNTIYF. CDR3 nucleotide sequence: TGTGCCAGCAGCTGGGAAGGGACAGGGGGGAACACCATATATTTT.

The gene calls are TRBV7-9 and TRBJ2-6; a possible D gene is TRBD1 (5 bases). Germline lookup yields CDR1 SEHNR and CDR2 FQNEAQ (reference sequence). CDR3 length: 14 residues. CDR3 DNA: TGTGAAACGTCCAGGGTGGAAGGGGCCAACGTCCTGACTTTC. This sequence encodes CETSRVEGANVLTF. The full variable domain, rest sourced from reference TRBV7-9 and TRBJ2-6, is DTGVSQNPRHKITKRGQNVTFRCDPISEHNRLYWYRQTLGQGPEFLTYFQNEAQLEKSRLLSDRFSAERPKGSFSTLEIQRTEQGDSAMYLCETSRVEGANVLTFGAGSRLTVL.

DNA for the CDR3: TGCGCCAGCAGCTTGGGAGCCTCAAGCACAGATACGCAGTATTTT. This sequence encodes CASSLGASSTDTQYF. This sequence joins TRBV5-1 and TRBJ2-3; D remains unclear. The CDR3 has 15 residues. Trimming shortened V by 0 bases and J by 0 bases, and 8 bases separated the two germline ends. Germline assignment: CDR1 SGHRS and CDR2 YFSETQ.

This clone showed up just once. This sequence joins TRBV9 and TRBJ1-1; TRBD1 might be the D (5 bases). Germline assignment: CDR1 SGDLS and CDR2 YYNGEE. Trimming took off 3 bases at V and 7 bases at J, with 22 bases between the two ends. This CDR3 is 16 amino acids long. This CDR3 is CASSAGDYLGLGEAFF. CDR3 DNA: TGTGCCAGCAGCGCTGGGGATTATCTGGGGCTAGGTGAAGCTTTCTTT. Filled out from reference TRBV9 and TRBJ1-1, the complete variable domain reads DSGVTQTPKHLITATGQRVTLRCSPRSGDLSVYWYQQSLDQGLQFLIQYYNGEERAKGNILERFSAQQFPDLHSELNLSSLELGDSALYFCASSAGDYLGLGEAFFGQGTRLTVV.

The chain links TRBV7-2 to TRBJ1-3, with D possibly being TRBD1 (5 bases). Trimming cost V 4 bases and J 2 bases, with 15 bases left between them. The CDR3 sequence is 16 residues long. Germline V gene data show CDR1 as SGHTA and CDR2 as FQGNSA. For the CDR3, the DNA is TGTGCCAGCAGCTACCAGGGTCAGGTTGCTGGAAACACCATATATTTT. Its translation: CASSYQGQVAGNTIYF.

CDR3: CASSVVGTSGEKFF. The CDR3 DNA reads TGTGCCAGCAGCGTAGTTGGCACTAGCGGGGAAAAGTTCTTC. The V call is TRBV9, the J call TRBJ2-1; TRBD2 matches at 10 bases. Germline V gives CDR1 SGDLS, CDR2 YYNGEE. V shed 0 bases and J 14 bases; nucleotides not matched to a gene: 8. This CDR3 region has 14 residues.

The gene calls are TRBV24-1 and TRBJ2-3, with D maybe TRBD2 (6 bases). The CDR3 runs 16 residues. The V end lost 3 bases, the J end lost 6 bases, and 18 bases lay between the germline ends. CDR1 and CDR2 from the germline V gene are KGHDR and SFDVKD. This chain's CDR3 is CATSDTVGDSPDTQYF. In DNA form, the CDR3 reads TGTGCCACCAGTGATACAGTAGGGGACTCCCCCGATACGCAGTATTTT.

The V call is TRBV18, the J call TRBJ1-4, with 7 bases aligning to TRBD1. Germline V lookup: CDR1 KGHSH, CDR2 LQKENI. The CDR3 is 13 amino acids. V shed 3 bases and J 7 bases; nucleotides not matched to a gene: 2. The CDR3 nucleotides read TGTGCCAGCTCACCGCAGGGGGGTGAAAAACTGTTTTTT. Translating gives CASSPQGGEKLFF.